This entry features one TCR beta chain sequence. The data were taken from a study of cytomegalovirus exposure and HLA in healthy donors. Germline loops: CDR1 MNHEY, CDR2 SMNVEV (reference sequence). This CDR3 comprises 15 residues. Trimming shortened V by 3 bases and J by 4 bases, and 15 bases separated the two germline ends. The PCR had 60 Vbeta and 13 Jbeta primers. Some clones are missing from TCRdb's copy, which holds only in-frame ones; the method was immunoSEQ multiplex PCR. This sample's clone table lists 41,000 or so clones. The chain couples TRBV27 to TRBJ1-1; possible D gene TRBD1, 5 bases. Sequencing used PBMCs. The clonotype comes from a man aged 25 to 40 in good health and CMV-seronegative. CDR3 DNA: TGTGCCAGCAGTTTGTGGTATAGGGGTGGCACTGAAGCTTTCTTT. Translation gives CASSLWYRGGTEAFF.